This T cell receptor beta chain was identified during a study of cytomegalovirus exposure and HLA in healthy donors. Overall study: Per a later analysis, the 666 first-cohort and under 150 validation repertoires shared one platform.

Notes on this clone: Its antigen is currently unknown.

The repertoire was sequenced with immunoSEQ multiplex PCR; TCRdb's copy has only in-frame clones and lacks some. The sample yields 130,000 to 150,000 clones, around nine tenths seen once. Broader study findings: Cytomegalovirus association was assigned to 150 to 200 TCR beta chains. According to a subsequent analysis, TCR clusters identified in the first cohort showed a tendency to co-occur across the roughly 120 validation repertoires.

In germline, CDR1 is SGHNT, CDR2 YENEEA. The CDR3 consists of 15 residues. Trimming pared 6 bases from V and 2 bases from J, leaving 13 bases between. The TCR was taken from a woman aged 18-29 years in good health and CMV-seropositive. The sequenced material came from PBMCs. The chain joins TRBV11-3 to TRBJ1-4; no clear D gene. CDR3 loop: CASSLGPGTNEKLFF. The CDR3 bases are TGTGCCAGCAGTCTTGGTCCCGGGACTAATGAAAAACTGTTTTTT.